This TCR beta chain derives from a study of T cell changes during pregnancy in multiple sclerosis. The repertoire was sequenced with immunoSEQ multiplex PCR; TCRdb's copy has only in-frame clones and lacks some. Here the sample spans 95,000 to 150,000 clones, approximately 93% being singletons. Germline V gives CDR1 LNHNV, CDR2 YYDKDF (reference sequence). V lost 3 bases to trimming and J lost 5 bases; unmatched junction nucleotides: 12. This CDR3 has 17 amino acids. This clonotype was sampled from a female donor with multiple sclerosis, enrolled in a pregnancy study. The material sequenced was peripheral blood, taken before pregnancy. The rearrangement uses TRBV15 and TRBJ1-5; 8 nucleotides agree with TRBD1. Written as DNA, the CDR3 is TGTGCCACCAGCAGCGGGAGGAGACAGGGGCTGGATCAGCCCCAGCATTTT. It codes for CATSSGRRQGLDQPQHF.